There are a few counts of the clone carrying this T cell receptor beta chain. These data come from a study of blood T cell repertoires in COVID-19. Whole-study context: Donors in the United States, Italy and Spain gave samples during acute or convalescent COVID-19.

V was cut by 6 bases and J by 7 bases, with 15 bases left in between. The CDR3 spans 13 residues. Germline CDR1 MNHEY, CDR2 SVGEGT. Methods used by the authors: Using reference gene primer amplification, nucleated cell counts were estimated. TCRdb's copy holds only in-frame clones and misses some; the assay was immunoSEQ multiplex PCR. V, J and clone size are taken as reported in that table, and D and trimming were inferred from the DNA itself. The sample holds 200,000 or so clones, approximately 84% seen once. The sequenced sample consisted of peripheral blood. The chain joins TRBV6-2 or TRBV6-3 to TRBJ1-2; possibly TRBD1 for D (5 bases). This TCR derives from a woman aged 55 to 70 with acute or convalescent COVID-19. For the CDR3, the DNA is TGTGCCAGCAGCCTGGGGCAGGGTGCTGGCTACACCTTC. It specifies CASSLGQGAGYTF.